The 12 T cell receptor beta chains presented below share a single source sample, sequenced in a study of identical twins. One entry per CDR3 protein, called by TCRdb with MiXCR from the 5' RACE reads. The sample shows around 960,000 distinct CDR3 sequences, 9% to 15% of them seen only once. These data are also associated with another study on yellow fever vaccine responses in identical twins.

The sequencing input was PBMCs. Receptor source: a woman aged 18-35 years in good health.

The chain joins TRBV5-1 to TRBJ2-3, with D perhaps matching TRBD1 (6 bases). Germline V gene sequence: CDR1 SGHRS, CDR2 YFSETQ. V lost 5 bases and J lost 4, with 17 bases in between. This CDR3 contains 15 residues. CDR3 DNA sequence: TGCGCCAGCAGGCCCCAGGGGCGAAGGGCAGATACGCAGTATTTT. Its protein product is CASRPQGRRADTQYF.

Ten or more counts support this clonotype. This chain joins TRBV5-6 and TRBJ2-7; the match to TRBD2 covers 11 bases. CDR3 size: 15 residues. V lost 3 bases and J lost 3; bases outside the gene matches: 5. Germline V gives CDR1 SGHDT, CDR2 YYEEEE. The CDR3 is CASSSTGLAGYEQYV. DNA of the CDR3: TGTGCCAGCAGCTCTACAGGACTAGCGGGCTACGAGCAGTACGTC.

The chain has TRBV20-1 and TRBJ1-1; perhaps TRBD1 as D (5 bases). The CDR3 has 12 amino acids. V lost 4 bases and J lost 5, with 11 bases in between. Germline CDR1 reads DFQATT; CDR2 reads SNEGSKA (reference sequence). CDR3 nucleotide sequence: TGCAGTGCTACCTCCGGGGGGACTGAAGCTTTCTTT. Translation gives CSATSGGTEAFF.

This clonotype was observed a single time. This chain uses TRBV10-3 with TRBJ2-6; no reliable D call. Germline V CDR1 and CDR2: ENHRY, SYGVKD. The CDR3 consists of 14 residues. V was clipped by 6 bases and J by 4 bases, with 10 bases between them. The CDR3 DNA is TGTGCCATCAGCTCTTACGGAGGGGCCAACGTCCTGACTTTC. Amino acids: CAISSYGGANVLTF.

CDR3 nucleotides: TGTGCCAGCTCACCTTCCGGGACAGGGTACAATGAGCAGTTCTTC. Translating gives CASSPSGTGYNEQFF. V gene TRBV18 combines with J gene TRBJ2-1; 9 positions match TRBD1. The CDR3 extends over 15 amino acids. The V segment lost 3 bases and the J segment 4 bases; nucleotides outside the gene matches: 4. Per the germline V gene, CDR1 is KGHSH and CDR2 is LQKENI.

V gene TRBV12-3 or TRBV12-4 combines with J gene TRBJ2-3; D is tentatively TRBD1 or TRBD2 (5 bases each). The CDR3 loop spans 15 amino acids. V lost 1 base and J 6 bases, leaving 14 bases between the germline ends. CDR3 amino acids: CASSLDHSGADTQYF. The CDR3 coding sequence is TGTGCCAGCAGTTTAGATCACTCCGGGGCGGATACGCAGTATTTT.

The CDR3 DNA reads as TGTGCCATCAGTGATAAAATCCAGCTGACGTGGGGACTTCCCTACAATGAGCAGTTCTTC. It is translated as CAISDKIQLTWGLPYNEQFF. The genes are TRBV10-3 and TRBJ2-1, with D tentatively TRBD2 (6 bases). The germline V gene encodes CDR1 ENHRY and CDR2 SYGVKD. This CDR3 region has 20 residues. Trimming removed 3 bases at V and 2 bases at J, with 26 bases between.

This clonotype was counted between two and nine times. The chain is built from TRBV19 and TRBJ2-7, with TRBD1 identical over 9 bases. Per germline, CDR1 LNHDA and CDR2 SQIVND (reference sequence). The CDR3 has 14 residues. V lost 5 bases to trimming and J lost 2 bases; unmatched junction nucleotides: 4. The CDR3 nucleotides read TGTGCCAGTAGTGAACAGGGGGCGACCTACGAGCAGTACTTC. Encoded protein: CASSEQGATYEQYF. Filled out from reference TRBV19 and TRBJ2-7, the complete variable domain reads DGGITQSPKYLFRKEGQNVTLSCEQNLNHDAMYWYRQDPGQGLRLIYYSQIVNDFQKGDIAEGYSVSREKKESFPLTVTSAQKNPTAFYLCASSEQGATYEQYFGPGTRLTVT.

This clonotype was counted between two and nine times. The chain joins TRBV11-2 to TRBJ2-7, with 7 positions matching TRBD2. The germline V gene encodes CDR1 SGHAT and CDR2 FQNNGV. The CDR3 has 13 residues. Trimming took 0 bases from V and 5 from J; bases not matched to a gene: 1. This chain's CDR3 is CASSLEAGDEQYF. DNA of the CDR3: TGTGCCAGCAGCTTAGAGGCGGGGGACGAGCAGTACTTC.

This clonotype occurred a few times. This CDR3 is CASSLSGAYSPLHF. The CDR3 region has the DNA TGTGCCAGCAGTTTATCGGGGGCCTATTCACCCCTCCACTTT. The rearrangement joins TRBV27 to TRBJ1-6; TRBD1 is a possible D gene (6 bases). V lost 0 bases and J 8 bases, leaving 8 bases between the germline ends. The CDR3 sequence is 14 residues long. Germline CDR1 MNHEY, CDR2 SMNVEV (reference sequence).

This clonotype was seen more than once but under ten times. The genes are TRBV20-1 and TRBJ1-1; D possibly corresponds to TRBD1 (5 bases). Trimming stripped 1 base from V and 5 bases from J, with 11 bases between. Germline V gene sequence: CDR1 DFQATT, CDR2 SNEGSKA (reference sequence). The CDR3 has 13 residues. The DNA for the CDR3 is TGCAGTGCTAGAGCAGCAGGGTTGACTGAAGCTTTCTTT. Translated, it gives CSARAAGLTEAFF.

This clonotype has just a few counts. Here the CDR3 reads CASQTSGYYNEQFF. The CDR3 DNA reads as TGTGCCAGCCAGACTAGCGGATACTACAATGAGCAGTTCTTC. The rearrangement links TRBV28 to TRBJ2-1; 9 bases align to TRBD2. The CDR3 length is 14 residues. V lost 8 bases, J lost 3 bases, and 5 bases stayed unmatched. Germline V gene data show CDR1 as MDHEN and CDR2 as SYDVKM. Looking up the rest from reference TRBV28 and TRBJ2-1 gives the full variable domain: DVKVTQSSRYLVKRTGEKVFLECVQDMDHENMFWYRQDPGLGLRLIYFSYDVKMKEKGDIPEGYSVSREKKERFSLILESASTNQTSMYLCASQTSGYYNEQFFGPGTRLTVL.